This passage covers 20 T cell receptor beta chains from one sample sequenced in a study of neurological immune-mediated disorders. TCRdb recomputed calls from the 5' RACE reads with MiXCR, one row per CDR3 protein. The sample lists 25,000 to 35,000 distinct CDR3 sequences, around an eighth occurring once. The sample taken for sequencing was PBMCs. The receptors were sampled from a woman aged 55-70 years in good health.

This clonotype has ten or more counts. The V call is TRBV18, the J call TRBJ1-1; D possibly corresponds to TRBD1 (5 bases). The CDR3 is 16 amino acids. The ends were cut back, 6 bases at V and 3 bases at J, with 20 bases in the middle. In germline, CDR1 is KGHSH, CDR2 LQKENI. CDR3 protein: CASSIRVGGEDTEAFF. In DNA form, the CDR3 reads TGTGCCAGCTCCATCCGCGTGGGGGGAGAGGACACTGAAGCTTTCTTT.

This clonotype was picked up many times. The chain is built from TRBV20-1 and TRBJ2-5; D unresolved. Trimming stripped 2 bases from V and 1 base from J, with 5 bases between. Germline V CDR1 and CDR2: DFQATT, SNEGSKA (reference sequence). The CDR3 length is 12 residues. The CDR3 region has the DNA TGCAGTGCTAGACCTCCCCAAGAGACCCAGTACTTC. It is translated as CSARPPQETQYF.

This clonotype occurred many times. The chain carries TRBV7-8 and TRBJ1-1, with a possible D match to TRBD1 (6 bases). From germline, CDR1 is SGHVS and CDR2 FQNEAQ. This CDR3 is built from 15 residues. V was clipped by 5 bases and J by 6 bases, with 19 bases between them. The CDR3 is CASSLKAGATAEAFF. Written as DNA, the CDR3 is TGTGCCAGCAGCCTAAAGGCGGGGGCGACGGCTGAAGCTTTCTTT.

This clonotype was counted ten times or more. This rearrangement joins TRBV6-1 to TRBJ1-4; the D is unclear. This CDR3 is built from 14 residues. Between the trimmed V and J ends, which lost 2 bases and 6 bases, there was a span of 10 bases. Germline CDR1 and CDR2: MNHNS and SASEGT. CDR3 sequence (DNA): TGTGCCAGCAGTGAACAGGCCAGACATGAAAAACTGTTTTTT. Translating it yields CASSEQARHEKLFF.

Many counts were recorded for this clonotype. The genes are TRBV7-3 and TRBJ2-7, with D possibly TRBD2 on 6 matching bases. Trimming shortened V by 4 bases and J by 7 bases, and 14 bases separated the two germline ends. Germline V gene data show CDR1 as SGHTA and CDR2 as FQGTGA. The CDR3 totals 13 residues. The CDR3 sequence is CASSSMILAEQYF. In nucleotides, the CDR3 is TGTGCCAGCAGCTCCATGATACTAGCAGAGCAGTACTTC.

This clonotype appeared many times. The chain has TRBV27 and TRBJ1-2; a weak D match, TRBD1 (5 bases). In germline, CDR1 is MNHEY, CDR2 SMNVEV (reference sequence). This CDR3 comprises 16 residues. V gave up 5 bases and J gave up 4 bases, with 20 bases separating them. CDR3 nucleotides: TGTGCCAGCAGTAAATCAACATGGGGGGGAACCTATGGCTACACCTTC. Its protein is CASSKSTWGGTYGYTF.

This clonotype is medium-sized (0.01 to 0.1%) within its sample. This chain connects TRBV7-7 to TRBJ1-3; no firm D call. Germline-derived CDR1 and CDR2 are SSHAT and FNYEAQ (reference sequence). The CDR3 length is 14 residues. The germline V and J ends were trimmed by 2 bases and 0 bases, with 5 bases remaining between them. This chain's CDR3 is CASSLSSSGNTIYF. DNA for the CDR3: TGTGCCAGCAGCTTAAGCAGCTCTGGAAACACCATATATTTT.

This clonotype was detected many times. The chain carries TRBV11-2 and TRBJ2-2, with D hard to call. Germline V CDR1 and CDR2: SGHAT, FQNNGV. The CDR3 has 15 amino acids. Trimming removed 0 bases at V and 3 bases at J, with 8 bases between. In DNA, the CDR3 is TGTGCCAGCAGCTTAGAGGGGTCTCACACCGGGGAGCTGTTTTTT. Amino acid sequence: CASSLEGSHTGELFF. The full variable domain, with the rest looked up from reference TRBV11-2 and TRBJ2-2, is EAGVAQSPRYKIIEKRQSVAFWCNPISGHATLYWYQQILGQGPKLLIQFQNNGVVDDSQLPKDRFSAERLKGVDSTLKIQPAKLEDSAVYLCASSLEGSHTGELFFGEGSRLTVL.

Judged by abundance, this clonotype is medium-sized. V and J are TRBV6-2 or TRBV6-3 and TRBJ2-7; 12 bases map to TRBD2. Germline assignment: CDR1 MNHEY and CDR2 SVGEGT. The CDR3 has 17 amino acids. V shed 0 bases, J shed 0 bases, and the junction held 3 bases outside the gene matches. This CDR3 reads CASSYSWTSGTSYEQYF. The CDR3 bases are TGTGCCAGCAGTTACTCCTGGACTAGCGGGACCTCCTACGAGCAGTACTTC.

This clonotype was detected many times. This sequence joins TRBV20-1 and TRBJ2-1, with D maybe TRBD2 (6 bases). This CDR3 has 18 amino acids. Germline CDR1 and CDR2: DFQATT and SNEGSKA (reference sequence). V was clipped by 0 bases and J by 2 bases, with 20 bases between them. The DNA for the CDR3 is TGCAGTGCTAGAGATCCTGCGGGGCCGGGTGTAGCCTACAATGAGCAGTTCTTC. This codes for CSARDPAGPGVAYNEQFF.

In this sample, this clonotype turned up many times. This chain links TRBV2 with TRBJ1-6; D unresolved. The V end was cut by 3 bases, the J end by 4 bases, with 4 bases between. The CDR3 loop spans 13 amino acids. CDR1 is SNHLY, CDR2 FYNNEI, per germline. The CDR3 DNA reads TGTGCCAGCAGTGAGGATTATAATTCACCCCTCCACTTT. Translation gives CASSEDYNSPLHF.

This clonotype has at least ten counts. The genes are TRBV6-2 or TRBV6-3 and TRBJ1-2; D is unresolved. V was cut by 5 bases and J by 3 bases, with 10 bases left in between. Germline values: CDR1 MNHEY, CDR2 SVGEGT. This CDR3 is built from 13 residues. In nucleotides, the CDR3 is TGTGCCAGCAGTGGACCGGTCCACTATGGCTACACCTTC. Amino acid sequence: CASSGPVHYGYTF.

This clonotype was seen repeatedly, ten times or more. The chain links TRBV6-2 or TRBV6-3 to TRBJ1-1, with TRBD1 matching over 7 bases. With 6 bases clipped from V and 0 bases from J, the junction kept 13 bases outside the gene matches. Germline V gene data show CDR1 as MNHEY and CDR2 as SVGEGT. The CDR3 is 17 residues long. The CDR3 DNA follows: TGTGCCAGCAGCCTAGGGAGTACGGGACAGCTGAACACTGAAGCTTTCTTT. Protein product: CASSLGSTGQLNTEAFF.

This clonotype was seen at least ten times. This rearrangement joins TRBV20-1 to TRBJ2-5; 7 bases agree with TRBD1. The CDR3 has 10 amino acids. Germline lookup yields CDR1 DFQATT and CDR2 SNEGSKA (reference sequence). Trimming at V came to 6 bases and at J to 7 bases, leaving 2 bases not matched to a gene. CDR3 sequence (DNA): TGCAGTGCCAGGGACAGGACCCAGTACTTC. Residues: CSARDRTQYF.

This clonotype was seen at least ten times. This rearrangement joins TRBV20-1 to TRBJ2-5, with 7 nucleotides matching TRBD1. Trimming removed 6 bases from V and 5 bases from J; junction bases left unmatched: 6. The CDR3 extends over 12 amino acids. CDR1 is DFQATT and CDR2 is SNEGSKA in the germline V gene (reference sequence). CDR3: CSAHRGGETQYF. The CDR3 coding sequence is TGCAGTGCCCACAGGGGTGGGGAGACCCAGTACTTC.

This clonotype was recorded at least ten times. The J gene is TRBJ2-3, the V gene TRBV5-5; TRBD1 matches 9 bases. This CDR3 spans 17 amino acids. Trimming took 1 base from V and 4 from J; bases not matched to a gene: 10. The V gene's germline CDR1 is SGHKS and CDR2 YYEKEE (reference sequence). The CDR3: CASSLFLPGQGPDTQYF. CDR3 bases: TGTGCCAGCAGCTTGTTCTTGCCGGGACAGGGACCAGATACGCAGTATTTT.

At least ten counts were recorded for this clonotype. The gene calls are TRBV6-1 and TRBJ2-3; TRBD2 aligns across 8 bases. This CDR3 contains 15 residues. J lost 6 bases, V lost 8 bases, and 13 bases had no gene match. The germline gives CDR1 MNHNS, CDR2 SASEGT. The DNA for the CDR3 is TGTGCCAGCGCCTTGCACGGGGGGGCCGTGGATACGCAGTATTTT. Amino acid sequence: CASALHGGAVDTQYF.

In its sample, this clonotype was seen many times. The chain is built from TRBV4-3 and TRBJ2-3; D unresolved. V lost 2 bases, J lost 6 bases, and 12 bases lay in between. The CDR3 length is 14 residues. Germline CDR1 and CDR2: LGHNA and YSLEER. CDR3 residues: CASSQSPSDDTQYF. The CDR3 nucleotides read TGCGCCAGCAGCCAATCCCCATCCGACGATACGCAGTATTTT.

This clonotype was recorded at least ten times. The chain recombines TRBV2 with TRBJ2-5; possible D gene TRBD2, 5 bases. CDR3 length: 14 residues. CDR1 is SNHLY, CDR2 FYNNEI, per germline. V was shortened by 8 bases and J by 7 bases, with 20 bases between the two germline ends. CDR3 loop: CASSGSTAGGTQYF. In DNA, the CDR3 is TGTGCCAGCTCCGGCAGCACAGCCGGAGGGACCCAGTACTTC. Using reference TRBV2 and TRBJ2-5 for the parts outside the CDR3, the full variable domain is EPEVTQTPSHQVTQMGQEVILRCVPISNHLYFYWYRQILGQKVEFLVSFYNNEISEKSEIFDDQFSVERPDGSNFTLKIRSTKLEDSAMYFCASSGSTAGGTQYFGPGTRLLVL.

The sample holds many counts of this clonotype. The rearrangement joins TRBV5-1 to TRBJ2-5, with D maybe TRBD2 (7 bases). The CDR3 runs 14 residues. V lost 1 base and J 5 bases, leaving 12 bases between the germline ends. Germline lookup yields CDR1 SGHRS and CDR2 YFSETQ. The CDR3 spells CASSLTGGQETQYF. In nucleotides, the CDR3 is TGCGCCAGCAGCTTGACCGGGGGGCAGGAGACCCAGTACTTC.